One sample yielded the 3 T cell receptor beta chains listed below, sequenced in a study of T cell responses to AZD1222 COVID-19 vaccine. Produced via immunoSEQ multiplex PCR; TCRdb's table is partial and in-frame only. There are 65,000 to 85,000 clones in the sample; 70% to 90% occur only once, and approximately 13% lies in the top ten. The input for sequencing was peripheral blood, taken on day 0 of AZD1222 vaccination. These receptors were taken from an adult in good health.

The rearrangement uses TRBV15 and TRBJ2-7; D might be TRBD1 (9 bases). Trimming shortened V by 5 bases and J by 6 bases, and 20 bases separated the two germline ends. Per the germline V gene, CDR1 is LNHNV and CDR2 is YYDKDF (reference sequence). The CDR3 is 15 amino acids. In DNA, the CDR3 is TGTGCCACCAGCTTAGCGGGACAGGGCCATCTCGAGCAGTACTTC. Translation: CATSLAGQGHLEQYF. Variable domain in full (rest from reference TRBV15 and TRBJ2-7): DAMVIQNPRYQVTQFGKPVTLSCSQTLNHNVMYWYQQKSSQAPKLLFHYYDKDFNNEADTPDNFQSRRPNTSFCFLDIRSPGLGDTAMYLCATSLAGQGHLEQYFGPGTRLTVT.

This clone was detected a few times. The rearrangement uses TRBV6-5 and TRBJ1-2; 10 nucleotides align to TRBD1. CDR1 MNHEY and CDR2 SVGAGI come from the germline V gene. CDR3 length: 14 residues. V lost 3 bases and J lost 8; bases outside the gene matches: 6. CDR3 in amino acids: CASSYRDRGRGYTF. The DNA of the CDR3 is TGTGCCAGCAGTTATAGGGACAGGGGACGCGGCTACACCTTC.

This clone has just a few counts. CDR3 protein: CSASYMNTEAFF. The CDR3 bases are TGCAGTGCTAGTTACATGAACACTGAAGCTTTCTTT. The rearrangement joins TRBV20-1 to TRBJ1-1; no clear D. Germline values: CDR1 DFQATT, CDR2 SNEGSKA (reference sequence). The V and J ends lost 3 bases and 0 bases respectively, with 5 bases between them. CDR3 length: 12 amino acids.